This T cell receptor beta chain came from a study of shared clonotypes between healthy human individuals. Notes on the study in general: Clonotypes not shared had lower generation probabilities than those common to all four donors. Four donors shared approximately 5% of their naive CD4 clonotypes.

Naive CD8 cells lacked CD45RO and underwent positive selection for CCR7, leaving out terminally differentiated effector memory CD45RA+ cells. The assay was carried out at the deep level. Profiling relied on immunoSEQ multiplex PCR, and the TCRdb table lists in-frame clones only, not all of them. The sample comprises more than 2 million clones, over 85% of which are singletons, and more than 1.5% rests with the top ten. This CDR3 region has 14 residues. With 1 base removed from V and 5 bases from J, the gap between germline ends came to 8 bases. The germline V gene encodes CDR1 SGHVS and CDR2 FNYEAQ. In regard to this clone: Its antigen is not known.

The sequenced material came from naive CD8+ T cells from PBMCs. V is TRBV7-6 and J is TRBJ2-2; D unresolved. This TCR was recovered from a man younger than 35 in good health. Some clones in this sample may be carry-over from other donors' samples. The CDR3 region is CASSLGVLTGELFF. CDR3 DNA: TGTGCCAGCAGCTTAGGGGTATTGACCGGGGAGCTGTTTTTT.